The 10 T cell receptor beta chains presented below share a single source sample, sequenced in a study of T cell changes during pregnancy in multiple sclerosis. Method: immunoSEQ multiplex PCR; TCRdb's copy keeps in-frame clones and lacks some. This table holds 55,000 or so clones, 90% found once. The input for sequencing was CD4+ T cells from peripheral blood mononuclear cells, taken in the first trimester of pregnancy. These receptors were obtained from a female donor with multiple sclerosis, enrolled in a pregnancy study.

This chain connects TRBV14 to TRBJ2-5, with D possibly being TRBD2 (6 bases). The CDR3 loop spans 16 amino acids. V was clipped by 1 base and J by 1 base, with 13 bases between them. The V gene's germline CDR1 is SGHDN and CDR2 FVKESK. The CDR3 reads CASSQVLAAFQETQYF. Written as DNA, the CDR3 is TGTGCCAGCAGCCAAGTGTTAGCGGCATTCCAAGAGACCCAGTACTTC.

This rearrangement joins TRBV29-1 to TRBJ1-1, with unresolved D. The CDR3 loop spans 13 amino acids. The V end lost 4 bases, the J end lost 2 bases, and 11 bases lay between the germline ends. Per germline, CDR1 SQVTM and CDR2 ANQGSEA. In DNA form, the CDR3 reads TGCAGCGTTGTAGGACTGATAAACACTGAAGCTTTCTTT. It yields the protein CSVVGLINTEAFF. The complete variable domain, with remaining parts taken from reference TRBV29-1 and TRBJ1-1, reads SAVISQKPSRDICQRGTSLTIQCQVDSQVTMMFWYRQQPGQSLTLIATANQGSEATYESGFVIDKFPISRPNLTFSTLTVSNMSPEDSSIYLCSVVGLINTEAFFGQGTRLTVV.

The V gene is TRBV6-1, the J gene TRBJ2-3; no definite D call. The CDR3 covers 11 residues. Germline-derived CDR1 and CDR2 are MNHNS and SASEGT. V shed 8 bases and J shed 6 bases, with 9 bases lying between them. For the CDR3, the DNA is TGTGCCAGCCTCGCGACTGATACGCAGTATTTT. This sequence encodes CASLATDTQYF.

This rearrangement joins TRBV11-2 to TRBJ2-5; 8 nucleotides agree with TRBD1. Per germline, CDR1 SGHAT and CDR2 FQNNGV. J gave up 9 bases and V 0 bases, and 9 bases lay outside the gene matches. The CDR3 has 15 residues. In nucleotides, the CDR3 is TGTGCCAGCAGCTTAGACTTACAGGGGGTGCGGGCCCAGTACTTC. Translated, it gives CASSLDLQGVRAQYF.

The chain joins TRBV19 to TRBJ2-5; TRBD1 matches 11 bases. CDR1 LNHDA and CDR2 SQIVND come from the germline V gene (reference sequence). CDR3 length: 15 amino acids. The junction had 11 bases not matched to a gene; V was cut back by 7 bases and J by 7 bases. The CDR3 sequence is CASTRTGGDLGTQYF. The CDR3 region has the DNA TGTGCCAGTACCAGGACAGGGGGCGATTTGGGGACCCAGTACTTC.

The chain recombines TRBV28 with TRBJ1-6; D not certain. Germline V lookup: CDR1 MDHEN, CDR2 SYDVKM. This CDR3 comprises 13 residues. V lost 5 bases, J lost 6 bases, and 8 bases lay in between. CDR3 amino acids: CASSPPSNSPLHF. CDR3 sequence (DNA): TGTGCCAGCAGTCCTCCCAGTAATTCACCCCTCCACTTT.

The CDR3 reads CASSPDRANTEAFF. In nucleotides, the CDR3 is TGCGCCAGCAGCCCCGACAGGGCCAACACTGAAGCTTTCTTT. The chain has TRBV5-1 and TRBJ1-1, with 7 nucleotides matching TRBD1. The CDR3 is made up of 14 amino acids. The junction had 5 bases not matched to a gene; V was cut back by 4 bases and J by 2 bases. CDR1 and CDR2 (germline): SGHRS, YFSETQ.

The V gene is TRBV9, the J gene TRBJ1-4; 9 nucleotides match TRBD1. CDR3 length: 14 residues. The V gene's germline CDR1 is SGDLS and CDR2 YYNGEE. The V and J ends lost 3 bases and 7 bases, in that order; junction bases with no gene match: 4. The CDR3, as DNA: TGTGCCAGCAGCGCGGGACAGGGAAGTGAAAAACTGTTTTTT. Amino acid sequence: CASSAGQGSEKLFF. Looking up the rest from reference TRBV9 and TRBJ1-4 gives the full variable domain: DSGVTQTPKHLITATGQRVTLRCSPRSGDLSVYWYQQSLDQGLQFLIQYYNGEERAKGNILERFSAQQFPDLHSELNLSSLELGDSALYFCASSAGQGSEKLFFGSGTQLSVL.

In its sample, this clone was seen a few times. The chain carries TRBV25-1 and TRBJ2-4, with D perhaps TRBD1 (6 bases). The CDR3 sequence is 15 residues long. V was cut by 6 bases and J by 10 bases, with 22 bases left in between. Germline-derived CDR1 and CDR2 are MGHDK and SYGVNS. CDR3 in amino acids: CASRDSASPSRIQYF. The CDR3 DNA is TGTGCCAGCAGGGACAGTGCCTCCCCATCGAGGATTCAGTACTTC. The full variable domain, rest sourced from reference TRBV25-1 and TRBJ2-4, is EADIYQTPRYLVIGTGKKITLECSQTMGHDKMYWYQQDPGMELHLIHYSYGVNSTEKGDLSSESTVSRIRTEHFPLTLESARPSHTSQYLCASRDSASPSRIQYFGAGTRLSVL.

The chain combines TRBV11-2 with TRBJ1-2; D unclear. V was pared by 5 bases and J by 7 bases, with 17 bases between. Germline V gives CDR1 SGHAT, CDR2 FQNNGV. This CDR3 has 14 residues. The CDR3 loop reads CASSPPGIGGGYTF. CDR3 nucleotides: TGTGCCAGCAGCCCTCCCGGGATTGGTGGTGGCTACACCTTC.